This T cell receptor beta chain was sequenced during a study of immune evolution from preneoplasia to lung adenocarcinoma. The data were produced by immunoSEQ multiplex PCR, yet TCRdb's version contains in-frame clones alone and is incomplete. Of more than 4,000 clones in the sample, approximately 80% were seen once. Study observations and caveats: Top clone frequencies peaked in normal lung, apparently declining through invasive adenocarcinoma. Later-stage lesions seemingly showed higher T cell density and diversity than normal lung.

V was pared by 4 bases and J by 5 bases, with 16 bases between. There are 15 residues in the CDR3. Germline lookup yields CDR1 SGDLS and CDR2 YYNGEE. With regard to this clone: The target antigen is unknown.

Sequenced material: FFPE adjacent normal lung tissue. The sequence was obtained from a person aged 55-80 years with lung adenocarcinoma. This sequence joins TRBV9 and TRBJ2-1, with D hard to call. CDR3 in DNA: TGTGCCAGCAGCCCTCAGGTCACGGGTAACAATGAGCAGTTCTTC. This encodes CASSPQVTGNNEQFF.